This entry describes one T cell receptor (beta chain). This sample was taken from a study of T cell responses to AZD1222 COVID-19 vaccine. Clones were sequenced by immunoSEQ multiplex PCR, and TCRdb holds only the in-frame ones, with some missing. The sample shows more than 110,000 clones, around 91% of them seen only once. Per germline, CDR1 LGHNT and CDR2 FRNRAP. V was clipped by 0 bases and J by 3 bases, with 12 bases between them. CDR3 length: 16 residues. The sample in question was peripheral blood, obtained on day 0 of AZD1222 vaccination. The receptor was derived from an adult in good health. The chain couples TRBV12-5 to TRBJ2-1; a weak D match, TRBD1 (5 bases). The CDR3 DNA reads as TGTGCTAGTGGTTTGGTACTCGGGCAGGGCTACAATGAGCAGTTCTTC. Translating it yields CASGLVLGQGYNEQFF. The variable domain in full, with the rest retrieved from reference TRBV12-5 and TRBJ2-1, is DARVTQTPRHKVTEMGQEVTMRCQPILGHNTVFWYRQTMMQGLELLAYFRNRAPLDDSGMPKDRFSAEMPDATLATLKIQPSEPRDSAVYFCASGLVLGQGYNEQFFGPGTRLTVL.